The rows below give T cell receptor beta chains drawn from one sample of a study of blood T cell repertoires in COVID-19. TCRdb keeps only in-frame clones here, not all; method: immunoSEQ multiplex PCR. This table holds tens of thousands of clones, over 65% found once. The source material was peripheral blood. The receptors originated from a human donor in a cohort sampled during active COVID-19. Each CDR3 is given with its conserved first and last residue. The order of the fields is J gene, V gene, clone size, D gene, CDR3 protein, CDR3 DNA. D genes are given only for firm matches. Size values are once, few and many counts, or a class for expanded clones, and some rows have none.

J gene: TRBJ2-5
V gene: TRBV5-6
clone size: NA
D gene: NA
CDR3 protein: CASSWDKVGMKETQYF
CDR3 DNA: TGTGCCAGCAGCTGGGACAAGGTCGGGATGAAAGAGACCCAGTACTTC

J gene: TRBJ1-5
V gene: TRBV7-2
clone size: few
D gene: TRBD1
CDR3 protein: CASSRGPNQPQHF
CDR3 DNA: TGTGCCAGCAGCAGGGGGCCTAATCAGCCCCAGCATTTT

J gene: TRBJ2-1
V gene: TRBV30
clone size: NA
D gene: NA
CDR3 protein: CAWSVIGGEQFF
CDR3 DNA: TGTGCCTGGAGTGTTATCGGGGGTGAGCAGTTCTTC

J gene: TRBJ1-5
V gene: TRBV18
clone size: few
D gene: NA
CDR3 protein: CASSPSGVSNQPQHF
CDR3 DNA: TGTGCCAGCTCACCATCAGGGGTTAGCAATCAGCCCCAGCATTTT

J gene: TRBJ1-1
V gene: TRBV18
clone size: NA
D gene: TRBD1
CDR3 protein: CASSLGQGTTEAFF
CDR3 DNA: TGTGCCAGCTCACTTGGACAGGGTACCACTGAAGCTTTCTTT

J gene: TRBJ2-1
V gene: TRBV11-3
clone size: NA
D gene: TRBD1
CDR3 protein: CASNPGTGDHEQFF
CDR3 DNA: TGTGCCAGCAACCCTGGGACAGGGGACCATGAGCAGTTCTTC

J gene: TRBJ2-7
V gene: TRBV7-7
clone size: NA
D gene: TRBD1
CDR3 protein: CASSLGQGPSEQYF
CDR3 DNA: TGTGCTAGCAGCCTGGGACAGGGGCCCTCTGAGCAGTACTTC

J gene: TRBJ1-6
V gene: TRBV19
clone size: NA
D gene: NA
CDR3 protein: CASSIDRSSYNSPLHF
CDR3 DNA: TGTGCCAGTAGTATTGACAGAAGCTCCTATAATTCACCCCTCCACTTT

J gene: TRBJ2-1
V gene: TRBV19
clone size: NA
D gene: NA
CDR3 protein: CASSIDLGTEYNEQFF
CDR3 DNA: TGTGCCAGTAGTATAGATCTTGGGACTGAGTACAATGAGCAGTTCTTC

J gene: TRBJ2-7
V gene: TRBV5-5
clone size: NA
D gene: TRBD2
CDR3 protein: CASSLTGGGYYEQYF
CDR3 DNA: TGTGCCAGCAGCTTGACGGGAGGAGGATACTACGAGCAGTACTTC

J gene: TRBJ2-7
V gene: TRBV5-1
clone size: NA
D gene: TRBD2
CDR3 protein: CASSLSNFGGLAGGPGSEQYF
CDR3 DNA: TGCGCCAGCAGCTTGTCAAATTTTGGCGGCTTAGCGGGAGGGCCGGGATCCGAGCAGTACTTC

J gene: TRBJ2-7
V gene: TRBV7-2
clone size: NA
D gene: TRBD2
CDR3 protein: CASSPPGTSGREQYF
CDR3 DNA: TGTGCCAGCAGCCCCCCGGGGACTAGCGGGAGGGAGCAGTACTTC

J gene: TRBJ2-5
V gene: TRBV7-8
clone size: NA
D gene: TRBD2
CDR3 protein: CASSPLAGVRGETQYF
CDR3 DNA: TGTGCCAGCAGCCCATTAGCGGGAGTTAGGGGAGAGACCCAGTACTTC

J gene: TRBJ1-4
V gene: TRBV5-1
clone size: NA
D gene: TRBD1
CDR3 protein: CASSLGDRGGKLFF
CDR3 DNA: TGCGCCAGCAGCTTGGGGGACAGGGGAGGAAAACTGTTTTTT

J gene: TRBJ2-7
V gene: TRBV6-5
clone size: NA
D gene: NA
CDR3 protein: CASSRRTARDEQYF
CDR3 DNA: TGTGCCAGCAGTCGCCGGACAGCTAGGGACGAGCAGTACTTC

J gene: TRBJ2-7
V gene: TRBV28
clone size: once
D gene: TRBD2
CDR3 protein: CASSLGGTSGHEQYF
CDR3 DNA: TGTGCCAGCAGTTTAGGCGGGACTAGCGGCCACGAGCAGTACTTC